This TCR beta chain appears in the sequencing data of a study of human T cells and chemical hapten exposure. Individual cDNA molecules in this library carried unique molecular identifiers. MiXCR was run by TCRdb on the RACE reads, yielding one entry per CDR3 protein. The sample has around 80,000 distinct CDR3 sequences, 5% to 8.5% seen once. V was cut by 2 bases and J by 0 bases, with 7 bases left in between. CDR3 length: 14 amino acids. Germline V lookup: CDR1 SGHRS, CDR2 YFSETQ. This clonotype was recorded a few times. The time point here: patch test 2, 6 weeks after DPC sensitization. Treatment denoted: therapeutic diphenylcyclopropenone sensitization with weekly scalp DPC.

The source material was whole blood, sampled in connection with sensitization to the hapten diphenylcyclopropenone (DPC). This clonotype originated in a woman younger than 45 with alopecia areata. Some clones in this sample may be carry-over from other donors' samples. The chain couples TRBV5-1 to TRBJ2-3, with a weak D call TRBD1 (5 bases). The CDR3 DNA reads as TGCGCCAGCAGCTTCAGGGCCAGCACAGATACGCAGTATTTT. This encodes CASSFRASTDTQYF.